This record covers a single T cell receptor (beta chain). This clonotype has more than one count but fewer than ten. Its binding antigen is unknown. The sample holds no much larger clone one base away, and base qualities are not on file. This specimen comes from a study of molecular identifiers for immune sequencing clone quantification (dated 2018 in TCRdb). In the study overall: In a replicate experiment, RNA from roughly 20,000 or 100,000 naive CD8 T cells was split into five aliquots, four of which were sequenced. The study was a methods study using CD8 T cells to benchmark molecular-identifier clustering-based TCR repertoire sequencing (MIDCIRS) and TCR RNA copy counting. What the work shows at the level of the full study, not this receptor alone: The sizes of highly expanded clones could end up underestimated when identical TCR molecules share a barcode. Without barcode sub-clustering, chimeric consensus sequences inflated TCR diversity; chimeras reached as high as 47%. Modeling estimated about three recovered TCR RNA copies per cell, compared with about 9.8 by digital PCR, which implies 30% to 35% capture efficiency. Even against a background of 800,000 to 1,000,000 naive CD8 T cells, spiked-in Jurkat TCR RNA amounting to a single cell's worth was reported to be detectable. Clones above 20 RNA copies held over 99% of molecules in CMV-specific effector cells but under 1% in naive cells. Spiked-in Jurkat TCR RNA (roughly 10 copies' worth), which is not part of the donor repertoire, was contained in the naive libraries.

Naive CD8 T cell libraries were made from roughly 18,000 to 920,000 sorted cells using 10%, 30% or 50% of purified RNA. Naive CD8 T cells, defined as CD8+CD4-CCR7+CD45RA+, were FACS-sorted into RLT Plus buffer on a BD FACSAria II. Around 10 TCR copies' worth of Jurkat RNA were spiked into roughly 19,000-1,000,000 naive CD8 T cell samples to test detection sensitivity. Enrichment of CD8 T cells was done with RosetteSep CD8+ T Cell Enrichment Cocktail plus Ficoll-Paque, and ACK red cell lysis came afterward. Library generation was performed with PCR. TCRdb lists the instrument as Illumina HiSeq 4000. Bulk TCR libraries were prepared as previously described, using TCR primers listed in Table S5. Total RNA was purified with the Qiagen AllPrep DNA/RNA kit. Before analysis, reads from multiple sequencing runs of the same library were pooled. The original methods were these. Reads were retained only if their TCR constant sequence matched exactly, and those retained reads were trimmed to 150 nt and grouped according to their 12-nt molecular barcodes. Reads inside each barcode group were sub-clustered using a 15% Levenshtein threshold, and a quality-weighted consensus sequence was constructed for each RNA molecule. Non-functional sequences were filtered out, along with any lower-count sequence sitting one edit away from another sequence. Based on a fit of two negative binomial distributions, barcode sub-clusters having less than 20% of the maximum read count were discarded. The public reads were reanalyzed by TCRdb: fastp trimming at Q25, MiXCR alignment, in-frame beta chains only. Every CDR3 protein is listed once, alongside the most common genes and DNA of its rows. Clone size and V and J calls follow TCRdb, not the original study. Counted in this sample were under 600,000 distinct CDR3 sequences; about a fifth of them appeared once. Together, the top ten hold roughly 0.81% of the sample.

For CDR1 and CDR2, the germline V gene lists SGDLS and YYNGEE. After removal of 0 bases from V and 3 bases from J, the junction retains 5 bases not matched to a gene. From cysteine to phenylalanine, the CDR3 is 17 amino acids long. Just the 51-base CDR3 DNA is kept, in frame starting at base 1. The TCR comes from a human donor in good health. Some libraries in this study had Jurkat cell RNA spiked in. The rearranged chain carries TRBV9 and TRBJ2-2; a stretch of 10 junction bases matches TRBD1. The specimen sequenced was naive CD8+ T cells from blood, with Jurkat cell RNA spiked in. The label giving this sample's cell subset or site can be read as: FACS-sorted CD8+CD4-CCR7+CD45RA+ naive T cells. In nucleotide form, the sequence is TGTGCCAGCAGCGTAGATGACAGGGGGCTTCACACCGGGGAGCTGTTTTTT. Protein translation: CASSVDDRGLHTGELFF.